Sequencing of this TCR beta chain was carried out in a study of control samples from healthy donors and cancer patients. Trimming removed 4 bases at V and 1 base at J, with 6 bases between. Germline CDR1 KGHDR, CDR2 SFDVKD. The CDR3 covers 13 residues. Sequencing used immunoSEQ multiplex PCR; TCRdb keeps in-frame clones, though not all of them. The sample yields 90,000 to 150,000 clones, approximately 90% seen once. Material: blood. The chain joins TRBV24-1 to TRBJ1-1, with no clear D. This receptor was taken from a man aged 30-40 years in good health. The CDR3 loop reads CATSEGRNTEAFF. The CDR3 bases are TGTGCCACCAGTGAGGGGAGGAACACTGAAGCTTTCTTT.